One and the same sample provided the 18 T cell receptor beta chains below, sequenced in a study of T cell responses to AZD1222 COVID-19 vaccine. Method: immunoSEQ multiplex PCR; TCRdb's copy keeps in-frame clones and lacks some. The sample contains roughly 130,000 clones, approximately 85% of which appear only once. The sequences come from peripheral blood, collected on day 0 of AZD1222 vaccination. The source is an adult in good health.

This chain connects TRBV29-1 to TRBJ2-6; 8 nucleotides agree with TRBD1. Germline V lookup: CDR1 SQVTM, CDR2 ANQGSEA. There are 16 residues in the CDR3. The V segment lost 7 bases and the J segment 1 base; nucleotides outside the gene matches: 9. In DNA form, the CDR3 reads TGCAGCGCTAGGAGACAGGGGTTATCTGGGGCCAACGTCCTGACTTTC. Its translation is CSARRQGLSGANVLTF.

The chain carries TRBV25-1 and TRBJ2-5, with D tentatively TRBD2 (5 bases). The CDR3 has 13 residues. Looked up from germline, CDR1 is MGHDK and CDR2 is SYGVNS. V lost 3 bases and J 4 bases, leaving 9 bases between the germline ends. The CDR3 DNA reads TGTGCCAGCAGTGAGGTAGCGAGAGAGACCCAGTACTTC. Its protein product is CASSEVARETQYF.

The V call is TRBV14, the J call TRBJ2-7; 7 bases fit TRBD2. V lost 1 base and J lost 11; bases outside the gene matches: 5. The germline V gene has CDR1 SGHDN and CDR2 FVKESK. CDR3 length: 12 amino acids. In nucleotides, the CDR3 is TGTGCCAGCAGCCAAGGGCGGGAGAGGGAGTACTTC. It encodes CASSQGREREYF.

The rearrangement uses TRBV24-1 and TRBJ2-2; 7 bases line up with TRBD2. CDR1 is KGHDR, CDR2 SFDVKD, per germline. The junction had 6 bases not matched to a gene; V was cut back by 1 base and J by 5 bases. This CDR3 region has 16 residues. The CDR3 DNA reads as TGTGCCACCAGTGATTTCGGGGGAGGGGTTACCGGGGAGCTGTTTTTT. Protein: CATSDFGGGVTGELFF.

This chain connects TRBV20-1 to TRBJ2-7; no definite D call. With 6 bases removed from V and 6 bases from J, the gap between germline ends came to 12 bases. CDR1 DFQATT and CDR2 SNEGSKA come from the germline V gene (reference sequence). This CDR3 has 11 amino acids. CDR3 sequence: CSATPGFEQYF. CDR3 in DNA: TGCAGTGCCACCCCTGGATTCGAGCAGTACTTC.

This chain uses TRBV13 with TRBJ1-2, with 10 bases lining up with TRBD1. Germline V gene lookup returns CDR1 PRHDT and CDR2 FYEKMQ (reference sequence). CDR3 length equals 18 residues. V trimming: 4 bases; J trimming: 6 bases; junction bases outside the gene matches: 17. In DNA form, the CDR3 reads TGTGCCAGCAGCTCGATCTCTCTCGGGACAGGGGCTTCCCATGGCTACACCTTC. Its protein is CASSSISLGTGASHGYTF.

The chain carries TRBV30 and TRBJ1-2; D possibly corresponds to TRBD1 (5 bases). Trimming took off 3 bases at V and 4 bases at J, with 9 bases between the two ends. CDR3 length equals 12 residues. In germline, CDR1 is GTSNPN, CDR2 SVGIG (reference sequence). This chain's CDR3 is CAWSPGPYGYTF. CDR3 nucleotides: TGTGCCTGGAGCCCAGGGCCCTATGGCTACACCTTC. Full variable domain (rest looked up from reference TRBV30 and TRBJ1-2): SQTIHQWPATLVQPVGSPLSLECTVEGTSNPNLYWYRQAAGRGLQLLFYSVGIGQISSEVPQNLSASRPQDRQFILSSKKLLLSDSGFYLCAWSPGPYGYTFGSGTRLTVV.

CDR3 DNA sequence: TGTGCCAGCAGCTTAGCTTCGGCGTACAATGAGCAGTTCTTC. Its translation is CASSLASAYNEQFF. V is TRBV11-2 and J is TRBJ2-1; D not certain. The germline gives CDR1 SGHAT, CDR2 FQNNGV. The CDR3 is 14 residues long. Trimming cost V 1 base and J 4 bases, with 8 bases left between them.

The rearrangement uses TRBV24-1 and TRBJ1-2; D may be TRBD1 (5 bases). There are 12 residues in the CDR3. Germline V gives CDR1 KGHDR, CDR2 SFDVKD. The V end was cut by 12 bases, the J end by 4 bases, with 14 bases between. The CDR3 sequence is CAAGEGSYGYTF. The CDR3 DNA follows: TGTGCCGCGGGGGAGGGCAGCTATGGCTACACCTTC.

CDR3 loop: CASSLGTVSSYEQYF. CDR3 coding DNA: TGTGCCAGCAGCTTGGGGACGGTTAGCTCCTACGAGCAGTACTTC. The chain couples TRBV5-4 to TRBJ2-7; no reliable D call. The germline gives CDR1 SGHNT, CDR2 YYREEE (reference sequence). The ends were cut back, 0 bases at V and 0 bases at J, with 10 bases in the middle. The CDR3 length is 15 residues.

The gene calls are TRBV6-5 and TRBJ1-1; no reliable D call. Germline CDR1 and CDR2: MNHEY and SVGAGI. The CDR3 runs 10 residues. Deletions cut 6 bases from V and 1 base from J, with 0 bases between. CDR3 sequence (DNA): TGTGCCAGCAGGAACACTGAAGCTTTCTTT. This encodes CASRNTEAFF.

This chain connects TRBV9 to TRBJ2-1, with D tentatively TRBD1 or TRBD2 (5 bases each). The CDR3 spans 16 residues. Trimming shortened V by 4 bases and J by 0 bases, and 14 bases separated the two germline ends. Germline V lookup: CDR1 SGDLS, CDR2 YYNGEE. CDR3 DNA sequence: TGTGCCAGCAGCCCGCCCGGGGCGGTCTCCTACAATGAGCAGTTCTTC. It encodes CASSPPGAVSYNEQFF.

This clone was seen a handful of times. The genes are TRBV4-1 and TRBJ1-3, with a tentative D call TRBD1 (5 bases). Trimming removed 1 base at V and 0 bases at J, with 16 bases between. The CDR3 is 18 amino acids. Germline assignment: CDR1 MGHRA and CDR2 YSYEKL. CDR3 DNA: TGCGCCAGCAGCCAAGTCCCCTGGCGGGGCCCCTCTGGAAACACCATATATTTT. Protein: CASSQVPWRGPSGNTIYF.

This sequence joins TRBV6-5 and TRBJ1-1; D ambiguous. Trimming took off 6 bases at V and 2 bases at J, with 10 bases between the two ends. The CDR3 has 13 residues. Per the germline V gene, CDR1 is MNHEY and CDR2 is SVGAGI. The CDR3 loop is CASRLGFNTEAFF. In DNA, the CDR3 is TGTGCCAGCAGGTTGGGGTTTAACACTGAAGCTTTCTTT.

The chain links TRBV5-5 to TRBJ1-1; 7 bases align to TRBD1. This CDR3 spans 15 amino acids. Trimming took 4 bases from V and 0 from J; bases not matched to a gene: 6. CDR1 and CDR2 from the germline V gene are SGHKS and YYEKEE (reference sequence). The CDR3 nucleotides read TGTGCCAGCAGCCCTCGGACAGGACTGAACACTGAAGCTTTCTTT. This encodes CASSPRTGLNTEAFF.

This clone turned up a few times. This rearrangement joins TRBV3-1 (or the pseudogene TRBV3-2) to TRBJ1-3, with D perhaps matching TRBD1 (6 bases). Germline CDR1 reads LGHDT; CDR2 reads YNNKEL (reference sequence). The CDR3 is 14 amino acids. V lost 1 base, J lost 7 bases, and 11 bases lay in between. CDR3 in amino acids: CASSQGGRGNTIYF. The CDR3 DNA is TGTGCCAGCAGCCAAGGGGGGCGGGGGAACACCATATATTTT.

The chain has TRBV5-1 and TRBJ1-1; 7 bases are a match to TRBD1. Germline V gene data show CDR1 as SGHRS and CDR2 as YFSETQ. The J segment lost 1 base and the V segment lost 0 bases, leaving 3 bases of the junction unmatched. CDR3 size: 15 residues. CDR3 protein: CASSLGQGKNTEAFF. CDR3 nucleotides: TGCGCCAGCAGCTTGGGACAGGGAAAGAACACTGAAGCTTTCTTT.

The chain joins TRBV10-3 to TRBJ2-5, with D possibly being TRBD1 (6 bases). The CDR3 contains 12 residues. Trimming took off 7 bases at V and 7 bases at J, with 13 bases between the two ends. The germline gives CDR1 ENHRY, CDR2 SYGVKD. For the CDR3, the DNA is TGTGCCATCAATCAGGGGTTTGGGACCCAGTACTTC. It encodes CAINQGFGTQYF.